This entry lists 3 T cell receptor beta chains sequenced from one sample in a study of cytomegalovirus exposure and HLA in healthy donors. Both 60 Vbeta primers and 13 Jbeta primers went into the PCR. Clones were sequenced by immunoSEQ multiplex PCR, and TCRdb holds only the in-frame ones, with some missing. The repertoire holds about 96,000 clones, with 65% to 75% as singletons. Sequences were obtained from PBMCs. The source is a woman in her seventies in good health and CMV-seropositive.

This chain uses TRBV7-2 with TRBJ2-6, with D unclear. This CDR3 is 17 amino acids long. CDR1 SGHTA and CDR2 FQGNSA come from the germline V gene. The V gene lost 3 bases and the J gene lost 0 bases, with 12 bases spanning the gap. The CDR3 sequence is CASSLSVFVSGANVLTF. The DNA for the CDR3 is TGTGCCAGCAGCTTGTCGGTATTCGTCTCTGGGGCCAACGTCCTGACTTTC.

The chain combines TRBV13 with TRBJ2-3; 14 bases are shared with TRBD2. The CDR3 totals 20 residues. Germline-derived CDR1 and CDR2 are PRHDT and FYEKMQ (reference sequence). Trimming at V came to 2 bases and at J to 4 bases, leaving 14 bases not matched to a gene. The CDR3 loop is CASSLRPTSGGVYVADTQYF. In DNA form, the CDR3 reads TGTGCCAGCAGCTTAAGGCCGACTAGCGGGGGGGTATACGTCGCAGATACGCAGTATTTT.

The CDR3 loop reads CASSLGGGGRSEQFF. In DNA form, the CDR3 reads TGTGCCAGCAGCTTAGGAGGTGGCGGGAGGTCTGAGCAGTTCTTC. The chain links TRBV7-2 to TRBJ2-1; 8 bases are shared with TRBD2. CDR3 length equals 15 residues. Unmatched junction bases numbered 8, after V lost 1 base and J lost 9 bases. Per the germline V gene, CDR1 is SGHTA and CDR2 is FQGNSA.